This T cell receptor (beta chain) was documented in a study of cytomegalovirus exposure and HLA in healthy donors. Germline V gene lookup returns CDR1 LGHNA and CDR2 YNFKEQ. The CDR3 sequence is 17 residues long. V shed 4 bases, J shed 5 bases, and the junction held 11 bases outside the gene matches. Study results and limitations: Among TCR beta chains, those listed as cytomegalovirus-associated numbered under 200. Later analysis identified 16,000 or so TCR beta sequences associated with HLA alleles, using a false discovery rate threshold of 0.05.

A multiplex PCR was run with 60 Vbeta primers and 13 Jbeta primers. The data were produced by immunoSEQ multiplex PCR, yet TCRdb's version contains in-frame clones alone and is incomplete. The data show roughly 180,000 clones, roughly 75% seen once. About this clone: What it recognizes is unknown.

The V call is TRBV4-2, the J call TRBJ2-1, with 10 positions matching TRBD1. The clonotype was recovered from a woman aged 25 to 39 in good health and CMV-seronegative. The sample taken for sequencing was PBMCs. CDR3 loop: CASSPWGDRGRNNEQFF. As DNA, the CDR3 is TGTGCCAGCAGCCCTTGGGGCGACAGGGGGCGTAACAATGAGCAGTTCTTC.